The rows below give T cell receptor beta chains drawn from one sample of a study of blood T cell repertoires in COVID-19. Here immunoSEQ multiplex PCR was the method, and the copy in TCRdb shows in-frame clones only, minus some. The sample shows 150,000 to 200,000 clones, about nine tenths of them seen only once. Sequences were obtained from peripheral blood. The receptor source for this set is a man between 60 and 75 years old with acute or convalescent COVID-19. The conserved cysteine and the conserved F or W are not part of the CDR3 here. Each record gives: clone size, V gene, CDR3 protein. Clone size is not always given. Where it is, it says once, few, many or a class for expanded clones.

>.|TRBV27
ASSPRTGNYGYT
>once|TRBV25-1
ASSSQGLTGANVLT
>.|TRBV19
ASSKRESGPNTEAF
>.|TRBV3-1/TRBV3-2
ASSPDRAYNEQF
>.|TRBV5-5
ASSFGSVGRGADTQY
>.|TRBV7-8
ASSLFFTGAEAF
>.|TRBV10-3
AIGQGAREQF
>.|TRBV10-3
AISEGRTGRTEAF
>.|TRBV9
ASSARSGASSYEQY
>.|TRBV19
ASSRKGGGGTDTQY
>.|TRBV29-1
SACQGKNTEAF
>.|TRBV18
ASSEGTGGGTEAF
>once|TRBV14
ASSYRGGPYGYT
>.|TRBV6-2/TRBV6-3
ASSRTGGQPQH
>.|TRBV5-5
ASSLRDRVNQPQH
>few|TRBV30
AWIRAGTGELF
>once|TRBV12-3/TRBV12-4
ASRRAGTYEQY
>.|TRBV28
ASSLTSGGLLDTQY
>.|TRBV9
ASSVGFGRGDTQY
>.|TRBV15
ATSRGGAGAISGANVLT
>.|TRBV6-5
ASSLGVETQY
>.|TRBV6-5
ASSLRGLAVPDTQY
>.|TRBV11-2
ASSLSQGMNTEAF
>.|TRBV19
ASSILGGRGTDTQY
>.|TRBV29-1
SVTGGNAGNTIY
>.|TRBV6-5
ASSYSPTSGVSIL
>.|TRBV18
ASSPETSGQGAHYGYT
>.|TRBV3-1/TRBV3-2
ASSQARGQQPQH
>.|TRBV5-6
ASSLRGPSNQPQH
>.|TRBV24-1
ATSRQGEQPQH
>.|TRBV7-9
ASSSTGTGKNTEAF
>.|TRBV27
ASSLTRNTEAF
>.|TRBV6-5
ASRRGVNTEAF
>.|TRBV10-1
ASSESQGLNEQF
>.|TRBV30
AWSAGGDKPQH
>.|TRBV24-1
ATSDFIAGELF
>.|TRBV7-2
ASSLADSYYGYT
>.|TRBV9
ASSQGDRARQPQH
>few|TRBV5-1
ASSLWQNTEAF
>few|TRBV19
ASSQLAGGFRDEQF
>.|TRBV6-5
ASKKNSPQETQY
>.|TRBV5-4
ASRRTELNGYT
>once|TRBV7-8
ASSVYTGGGTEAF
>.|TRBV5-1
ASSPSTGGRAF
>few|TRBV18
ASSGTSGGDEQY
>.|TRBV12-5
ASGLGLAEQETQY
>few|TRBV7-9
ASSLVAGYGYT
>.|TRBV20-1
SASWDSDKETQY
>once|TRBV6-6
ASSYRGGEYGYGYT
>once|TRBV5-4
ASSFSTLETQY
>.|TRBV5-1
ASSLDGLNTEAF
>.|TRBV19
ASSIDPGLLNTEAF
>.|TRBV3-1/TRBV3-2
ASTAEGGVDTEAF
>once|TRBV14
ASSGWTGENTEAF
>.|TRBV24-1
ATRDRMSYEQY
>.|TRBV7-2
ASSFQGGPEKLF
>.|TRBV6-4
ASSGTGGYGYT